Below are 10 T cell receptor beta chains sequenced from a single sample in a study of OX40 agonist ivuxolimab in advanced cancers. Clones were read by immunoSEQ multiplex PCR, and TCRdb kept only the in-frame ones, dropping some. The sample yields tens of thousands of clones, about 89% seen once. The specimen was CD4+ or CD8+ T cells sorted from blood, collected in a trial of the OX40 agonist ivuxolimab. Source of these receptors: an adult with an advanced solid tumor such as melanoma, head and neck, liver or kidney cancer.

The chain joins TRBV2 to TRBJ2-2; TRBD1 agrees at 8 bases. CDR1 is SNHLY and CDR2 is FYNNEI in the germline V gene. V trimming: 4 bases; J trimming: 1 base; junction bases outside the gene matches: 5. The CDR3 runs to 16 residues. CDR3 sequence reads: CASSGRDRRNTGELFF. The DNA for the CDR3 is TGTGCCAGCAGTGGCCGGGACAGGAGGAACACCGGGGAGCTGTTTTTT.

This sequence joins TRBV28 and TRBJ1-5, with D tentatively TRBD1 (5 bases). The CDR3 has 17 residues. Deletions cut 2 bases from V and 3 bases from J, with 17 bases between. Germline CDR1 reads MDHEN; CDR2 reads SYDVKM. CDR3 sequence: CASSLRIGQGNNQPQHF. CDR3 coding DNA: TGTGCCAGCAGTTTACGTATCGGGCAGGGAAACAATCAGCCCCAGCATTTT.

This chain joins TRBV2 and TRBJ2-6, with no clear D. Between the trimmed V and J ends, which lost 7 bases and 0 bases, there was a span of 7 bases. Germline CDR1 and CDR2: SNHLY and FYNNEI. The CDR3 is 14 amino acids. The CDR3 loop is CASKTGSGANVLTF. DNA of the CDR3: TGTGCCAGCAAGACGGGCTCTGGGGCCAACGTCCTGACTTTC.

The rearrangement uses TRBV28 and TRBJ1-5; D is uncertain. Germline V gene sequence: CDR1 MDHEN, CDR2 SYDVKM. V shed 3 bases and J shed 0 bases, with 6 bases lying between them. The CDR3 runs to 14 residues. CDR3 sequence reads: CASSFPYSNQPQHF. CDR3 coding DNA: TGTGCCAGCAGTTTTCCCTATAGCAATCAGCCCCAGCATTTT.

This rearrangement joins TRBV14 to TRBJ1-5; D unclear. Trimming cost V 1 base and J 5 bases, with 6 bases left between them. CDR3 length equals 13 residues. Germline lookup yields CDR1 SGHDN and CDR2 FVKESK. The chain's CDR3 is CASSQGFDQPQHF. Here the CDR3 DNA reads TGTGCCAGCAGCCAAGGTTTCGATCAGCCCCAGCATTTT. The full variable domain, its missing parts supplied by reference TRBV14 and TRBJ1-5, is EAGVTQFPSHSVIEKGQTVTLRCDPISGHDNLYWYRRVMGKEIKFLLHFVKESKQDESGMPNNRFLAERTGGTYSTLKVQPAELEDSGVYFCASSQGFDQPQHFGDGTRLSIL.

This sequence joins TRBV15 and TRBJ2-1; no clear D. V lost 0 bases, J lost 3 bases, and 9 bases lay in between. The CDR3 extends over 15 amino acids. Germline V gene sequence: CDR1 LNHNV, CDR2 YYDKDF (reference sequence). CDR3 in DNA: TGTGCCACCAGCAGAGAAGTTGCCAGCTACAATGAGCAGTTCTTC. Protein product: CATSREVASYNEQFF.

The chain has TRBV4-2 and TRBJ1-4; no clear D gene. This CDR3 is 12 amino acids long. The V and J ends lost 1 base and 6 bases respectively, with 3 bases between them. The germline CDR1 and CDR2 sequences are LGHNA and YNFKEQ. The CDR3 region is CASSQVHEKLFF. The CDR3 nucleotides read TGTGCCAGCAGCCAAGTCCATGAAAAACTGTTTTTT.

The chain recombines TRBV6-5 with TRBJ2-3; D is perhaps TRBD2 (6 bases). V dropped 6 bases and J dropped 2 bases, with 12 bases sitting between them. CDR1 and CDR2 from the germline V gene are MNHEY and SVGAGI. The CDR3 length is 14 residues. The CDR3 is CASRGGLHTDTQYF. In nucleotides, the CDR3 is TGTGCCAGCAGGGGGGGACTGCACACAGATACGCAGTATTTT.

The J gene is TRBJ2-1, the V gene TRBV14; TRBD2 matches at 9 bases. The length of the CDR3 is 16 residues. Trimming removed 1 base from V and 8 bases from J; junction bases left unmatched: 9. Germline-derived CDR1 and CDR2 are SGHDN and FVKESK. CDR3: CASSQVGSGSSYEQFF. The CDR3 DNA reads TGTGCCAGCAGCCAAGTAGGTAGCGGGAGTTCTTATGAGCAGTTCTTC.

This rearrangement joins TRBV21-1 to TRBJ2-7. TRBV21-1 is a pseudogene segment. CDR3 length: 15 amino acids. DNA of the CDR3: TGTGCCAGCAGCAACCGGGACCGAGGATCCTACGAGCAGTACTTC. Residues: CASSNRDRGSYEQYF.